The 25 T cell receptor beta chains given below trace back to one sample, sequenced in a study of T-cell reconstitution after alpha-beta-depleted transplantation in children. Library preparation (for TCRbeta) was performed with unique molecular identifiers. TCRdb re-called the PCR reads with MiXCR, one entry per CDR3 protein. The sample yields about 120,000 distinct CDR3 sequences, roughly 24% seen once. Sequences were derived from PBMCs, mostly from graft donor cells, sampled 180 days after TCRalphabeta/CD19-depleted stem cell transplant. Receptors originate from a male patient aged 2 to 10 who had a stem cell transplant for chronic granulomatous disease, so the T cells may come from the graft donor.

The sample holds many counts of this clonotype. This chain uses TRBV6-5 with TRBJ1-2, with D possibly matching TRBD1 (5 bases). There are 14 residues in the CDR3. Germline assignment: CDR1 MNHEY and CDR2 SVGAGI. V was shortened by 0 bases and J by 7 bases, with 12 bases between the two germline ends. The CDR3 here is CASSYSRGDPGYTF. The CDR3 nucleotides are TGTGCCAGCAGTTACTCGAGGGGAGACCCTGGCTACACCTTC.

This clonotype was picked up many times. This chain connects TRBV5-1 to TRBJ1-6, with 7 nucleotides matching TRBD1. CDR1 is SGHRS and CDR2 is YFSETQ in the germline V gene. This CDR3 is 16 amino acids long. Trimming took 0 bases from V and 10 from J; bases not matched to a gene: 10. CDR3 DNA sequence: TGCGCCAGCAGCTTGGTGTACAGGGGAATGGGGTCACCCCTCCACTTT. Protein: CASSLVYRGMGSPLHF. The full variable domain, completed using reference TRBV5-1 and TRBJ1-6, is KAGVTQTPRYLIKTRGQQVTLSCSPISGHRSVSWYQQTPGQGLQFLFEYFSETQRNKGNFPGRFSGRQFSNSRSEMNVSTLELGDSALYLCASSLVYRGMGSPLHFGNGTRLTVT.

The chain links TRBV10-3 to TRBJ2-2; D unresolved. V was shortened by 10 bases and J by 1 base, with 13 bases between the two germline ends. This CDR3 region has 14 residues. Germline assignment: CDR1 ENHRY and CDR2 SYGVKD. CDR3 DNA: TGTGCCACCAAAGCAGGAGTGAACACCGGGGAGCTGTTTTTT. Translated, it gives CATKAGVNTGELFF.

This clonotype was seen only a few times. The CDR3 spells CASSFNGEQFF. The CDR3 nucleotides read TGTGCCAGCAGTTTTAACGGGGAGCAGTTCTTC. V usage is TRBV6-5 and J usage is TRBJ2-1; D is ambiguous. The CDR3 spans 11 residues. With 4 bases removed from V and 10 bases from J, the gap between germline ends came to 8 bases. Germline-derived CDR1 and CDR2 are MNHEY and SVGAGI.

There are many counts of this clonotype. The chain recombines TRBV5-5 with TRBJ2-1; no firm D call. The CDR3 runs to 12 residues. Germline CDR1 SGHKS, CDR2 YYEKEE (reference sequence). Trimming removed 0 bases from V and 15 bases from J, with 13 bases in between. The CDR3 is CASSLVRAEMFF. The CDR3 nucleotides read TGTGCCAGCAGCTTGGTCCGGGCCGAGATGTTCTTC.

The chain uses TRBV10-3 and TRBJ2-1; 7 bases fit TRBD2. The germline gives CDR1 ENHRY, CDR2 SYGVKD. The CDR3 runs to 15 residues. The V gene end was trimmed by 2 bases and the J gene end by 4 bases; junction bases not matched to a gene: 5. CDR3 bases: TGTGCCATCAGTGAGGGGCTAGCGGATTACAATGAGCAGTTCTTC. As protein: CAISEGLADYNEQFF.

This clonotype appeared many times. This chain connects TRBV7-2 to TRBJ2-6; 9 bases fit TRBD1. Germline V gives CDR1 SGHTA, CDR2 FQGNSA. The CDR3 loop spans 15 amino acids. V shed 6 bases, J shed 1 base, and the junction held 1 base outside the gene matches. The CDR3 coding sequence is TGTGCCAGCAGACAGGGGGCTTCTGGGGCCAACGTCCTGACTTTC. As protein: CASRQGASGANVLTF.

This clonotype has ten or more counts. V gene TRBV6-5 combines with J gene TRBJ2-5; D unclear. This CDR3 is built from 13 residues. Germline loops: CDR1 MNHEY, CDR2 SVGAGI. Trimming stripped 5 bases from V and 5 bases from J, with 12 bases between. The CDR3 DNA follows: TGTGCCAGCAGTCGAGGTCTGCAGGAGACCCAGTACTTC. Its translation: CASSRGLQETQYF.

This clonotype was detected ten times or more. This chain joins TRBV4-1 and TRBJ1-3; D perhaps matches TRBD1 (5 bases). The CDR3 covers 15 residues. Germline V gene lookup returns CDR1 MGHRA and CDR2 YSYEKL. The V and J ends lost 0 bases and 4 bases respectively, with 10 bases between them. CDR3 bases: TGCGCCAGCAGCCAAGAGTTCACAGGCGGAAACACCATATATTTT. It translates to CASSQEFTGGNTIYF.

This chain connects TRBV5-1 to TRBJ2-3; 7 bases align to TRBD1. The CDR3 spans 15 residues. In germline, CDR1 is SGHRS, CDR2 YFSETQ. The junction had 9 bases not matched to a gene; V was cut back by 6 bases and J by 2 bases. The CDR3 loop reads CASTTRDSHTDTQYF. The DNA for the CDR3 is TGCGCCAGCACCACCCGGGACAGCCACACAGATACGCAGTATTTT.

This clonotype was seen a handful of times. V and J are TRBV5-1 and TRBJ2-1, with D possibly TRBD2 on 5 matching bases. Trimming removed 4 bases at V and 7 bases at J, with 18 bases between. The CDR3 totals 15 residues. Germline values: CDR1 SGHRS, CDR2 YFSETQ. The chain's CDR3 is CASSHGIPPLNEQFF. CDR3 sequence (DNA): TGCGCCAGCAGCCACGGGATACCGCCCCTAAATGAGCAGTTCTTC.

This clonotype was counted between two and nine times. The J gene is TRBJ2-3, the V gene TRBV12-3 or TRBV12-4, with 11 nucleotides matching TRBD2. V lost 3 bases to trimming and J lost 2 bases; unmatched junction nucleotides: 4. The CDR3 spans 16 residues. The CDR3 DNA sequence: TGTGCCAGCAGTTTGGGACTAGCGGCCTACACAGATACGCAGTATTTT. Translation gives CASSLGLAAYTDTQYF.

This clonotype was seen a handful of times. J is TRBJ1-2 and V is TRBV12-3 or TRBV12-4; 7 positions agree with TRBD1. V gave up 5 bases and J gave up 8 bases; unmatched junction bases: 17. This CDR3 has 16 residues. The CDR3 region has the DNA TGTGCCAGCAGTCCTCGGGGCATAACAGGGGTGAGAGGCTACACCTTC. It specifies CASSPRGITGVRGYTF.

This sequence joins TRBV12-3 or TRBV12-4 and TRBJ2-1; D may be TRBD1 or TRBD2 (5 bases each). V lost 2 bases and J 8 bases, leaving 10 bases between the germline ends. The CDR3 spans 13 residues. The CDR3 is CASSLKGTDEQFF. DNA for the CDR3: TGTGCCAGCAGTTTAAAGGGGACCGATGAGCAGTTCTTC.

There are many counts of this clonotype. V is TRBV29-1 and J is TRBJ2-1, with 7 bases aligning to TRBD2. CDR3 size: 13 residues. Germline V gene sequence: CDR1 SQVTM, CDR2 ANQGSEA. V gave up 4 bases and J gave up 6 bases; unmatched junction bases: 6. The CDR3 nucleotides are TGCAGCGTTGCGGCGGGAGTAGGCAATGAGCAGTTCTTC. Its protein product is CSVAAGVGNEQFF.

This chain's CDR3 is CASSYLLRERGTEAFF. The DNA for the CDR3 is TGTGCCAGCAGTTACCTCCTCAGGGAAAGGGGCACTGAAGCTTTCTTT. This chain joins TRBV6-5 and TRBJ1-1; maybe TRBD1 (5 bases). This CDR3 spans 16 amino acids. Trimming stripped 2 bases from V and 4 bases from J, with 17 bases between. Germline CDR1 MNHEY, CDR2 SVGAGI.

This sequence joins TRBV12-3 or TRBV12-4 and TRBJ1-1, with D perhaps TRBD1 (6 bases). CDR3 length: 13 amino acids. V dropped 8 bases and J dropped 1 base, with 11 bases sitting between them. CDR3 in DNA: TGTGCCAGCGGGGGGCTTCCGAACACTGAAGCTTTCTTT. Translated: CASGGLPNTEAFF.

CDR3 protein: CASSLLTTPSYNEQFF. Written as DNA, the CDR3 is TGTGCCAGCAGCTTATTGACGACCCCTTCCTACAATGAGCAGTTCTTC. The chain employs TRBV11-2 and TRBJ2-1; D is unclear. CDR3 length: 16 residues. Germline lookup yields CDR1 SGHAT and CDR2 FQNNGV. V lost 2 bases and J 1 base, leaving 12 bases between the germline ends.

The sample holds many counts of this clonotype. The V and J genes are TRBV7-2 and TRBJ2-3; 15 bases agree with TRBD2. In germline, CDR1 is SGHTA, CDR2 FQGNSA. Unmatched junction bases numbered 12, after V lost 2 bases and J lost 9 bases. The CDR3 sequence is 18 residues long. The CDR3 coding sequence is TGTGCCAGCAGCTTACCCGGGGGACTAGCGGGGGGCCGGGGGACGCAGTATTTT. It is translated as CASSLPGGLAGGRGTQYF.

The rearrangement links TRBV6-5 to TRBJ2-4; D is possibly TRBD2 (6 bases). CDR3 length: 15 residues. Germline CDR1 MNHEY, CDR2 SVGAGI. The V gene lost 6 bases and the J gene lost 0 bases, with 12 bases spanning the gap. CDR3 nucleotide sequence: TGTGCCAGCAGAACGGGGGAACTAGCCAAAAACATTCAGTACTTC. This sequence encodes CASRTGELAKNIQYF.

The table lists this clonotype with a count of one. The chain is built from TRBV28 and TRBJ2-1, with D tentatively TRBD2 (5 bases). Germline CDR1 reads MDHEN; CDR2 reads SYDVKM. This CDR3 contains 14 residues. V lost 3 bases, J lost 3 bases, and 9 bases lay in between. Here the CDR3 reads CASSFTGIYNEQFF. The CDR3 DNA reads as TGTGCCAGCAGTTTTACGGGGATCTACAATGAGCAGTTCTTC.

J is TRBJ2-1 and V is TRBV12-3 or TRBV12-4; D unresolved. V lost 4 bases and J lost 7, with 2 bases in between. There are 10 residues in the CDR3. The CDR3 DNA is TGTGCCAGCAGTTGGAATGAGCAGTTCTTC. Protein sequence: CASSWNEQFF.

In its sample, this clonotype was seen many times. The chain has TRBV7-2 and TRBJ2-3; D might be TRBD2 (6 bases). CDR1 and CDR2 from the germline V gene are SGHTA and FQGNSA. CDR3 length: 14 amino acids. V lost 3 bases to trimming and J lost 6 bases, with 13 bases between them. The CDR3 sequence is CASSFRDWADTQYF. CDR3 bases: TGTGCCAGCAGCTTCCGGGACTGGGCCGATACGCAGTATTTT.

This clonotype was seen at least ten times. The chain has TRBV12-3 or TRBV12-4 and TRBJ2-1, with TRBD2 matching over 9 bases. Trimming cost V 7 bases and J 8 bases; bases outside gene matches: 6. The CDR3 contains 13 residues. The CDR3 nucleotides are TGTGCCAGCACAAGGACTAGCGCCGATGAGCAGTTCTTC. Its translation is CASTRTSADEQFF.

The rearrangement links TRBV20-1 to TRBJ2-7; 8 bases agree with TRBD1. This CDR3 has 14 amino acids. Germline V gives CDR1 DFQATT, CDR2 SNEGSKA (reference sequence). Unmatched junction bases numbered 5, after V lost 1 base and J lost 3 bases. The CDR3 is CSARVSRGLYEQYF. CDR3 coding DNA: TGCAGTGCTAGAGTTTCCAGGGGGCTCTACGAGCAGTACTTC.